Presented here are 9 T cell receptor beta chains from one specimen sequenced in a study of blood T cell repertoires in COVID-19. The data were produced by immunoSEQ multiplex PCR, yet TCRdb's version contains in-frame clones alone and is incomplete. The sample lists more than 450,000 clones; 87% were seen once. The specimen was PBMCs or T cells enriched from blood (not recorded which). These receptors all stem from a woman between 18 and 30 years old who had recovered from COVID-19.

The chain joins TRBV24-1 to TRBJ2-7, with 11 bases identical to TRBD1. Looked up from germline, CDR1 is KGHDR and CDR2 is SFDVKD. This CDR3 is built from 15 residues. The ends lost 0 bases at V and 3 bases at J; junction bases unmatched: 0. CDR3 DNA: TGTGCCACCAGTGATTTGGGGACAGGGGGCTACGAGCAGTACTTC. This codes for CATSDLGTGGYEQYF.

The chain's CDR3 is CASSYDGQGTWGYTF. Written as DNA, the CDR3 is TGTGCCAGCAGTTACGACGGACAGGGGACGTGGGGCTACACCTTC. The rearrangement links TRBV6-5 to TRBJ1-2; TRBD1 aligns across 9 bases. Germline CDR1 is MNHEY and CDR2 is SVGAGI. Trimming took 2 bases from V and 8 from J; bases not matched to a gene: 9. This CDR3 contains 15 residues.

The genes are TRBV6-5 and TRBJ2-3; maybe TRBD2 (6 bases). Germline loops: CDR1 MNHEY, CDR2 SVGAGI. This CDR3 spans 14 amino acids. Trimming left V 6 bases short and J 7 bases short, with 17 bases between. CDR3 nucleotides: TGTGCCAGCAGGGCGGGACTTTCGGCGAATACGCAGTATTTT. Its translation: CASRAGLSANTQYF.

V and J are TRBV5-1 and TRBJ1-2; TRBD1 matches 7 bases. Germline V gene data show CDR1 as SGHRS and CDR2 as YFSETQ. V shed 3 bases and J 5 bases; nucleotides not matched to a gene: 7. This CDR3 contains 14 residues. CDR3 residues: CASSSGQEFYGYTF. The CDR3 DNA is TGCGCCAGCAGCTCTGGACAGGAATTTTATGGCTACACCTTC.

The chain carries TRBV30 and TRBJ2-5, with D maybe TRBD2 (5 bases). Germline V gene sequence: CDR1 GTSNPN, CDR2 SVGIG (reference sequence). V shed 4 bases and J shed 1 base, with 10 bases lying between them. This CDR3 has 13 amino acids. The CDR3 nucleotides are TGTGCCTGGACCCCCGGACTCCAAGAGACCCAGTACTTC. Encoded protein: CAWTPGLQETQYF.

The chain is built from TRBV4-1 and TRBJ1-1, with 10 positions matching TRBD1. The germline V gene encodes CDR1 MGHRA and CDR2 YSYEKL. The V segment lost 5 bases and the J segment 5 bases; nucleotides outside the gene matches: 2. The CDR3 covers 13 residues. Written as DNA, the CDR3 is TGCGCCAGCAGCTTGGACAGGGGGACTGAAGCTTTCTTT. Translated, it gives CASSLDRGTEAFF.

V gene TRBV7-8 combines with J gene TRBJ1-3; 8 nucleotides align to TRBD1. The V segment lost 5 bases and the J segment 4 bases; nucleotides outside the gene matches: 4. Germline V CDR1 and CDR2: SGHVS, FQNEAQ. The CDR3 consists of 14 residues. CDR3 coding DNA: TGTGCCAGCAGCCCCCCAGGGGGCGGAAACACCATATATTTT. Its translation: CASSPPGGGNTIYF.

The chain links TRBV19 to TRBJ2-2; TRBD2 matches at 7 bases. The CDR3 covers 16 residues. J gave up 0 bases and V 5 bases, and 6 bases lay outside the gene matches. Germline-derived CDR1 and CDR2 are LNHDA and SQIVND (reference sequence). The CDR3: CASSLSGITNTGELFF. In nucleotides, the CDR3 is TGTGCCAGTAGTCTCAGCGGGATAACGAACACCGGGGAGCTGTTTTTT.

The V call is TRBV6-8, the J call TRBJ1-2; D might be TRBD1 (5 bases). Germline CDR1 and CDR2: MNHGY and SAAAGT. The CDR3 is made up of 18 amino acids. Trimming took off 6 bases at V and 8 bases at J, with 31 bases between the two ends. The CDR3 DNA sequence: TGTGCCAGCAGAACACACCTAACCAGGGATCTAATCCCTTACGGCTACACCTTC. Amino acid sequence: CASRTHLTRDLIPYGYTF.